These 21 T cell receptor beta chains originate from one sample sequenced in a study of cytomegalovirus exposure and HLA in healthy donors. The PCR employed 60 Vbeta primers together with 13 Jbeta primers. TCRdb's copy holds only in-frame clones and misses some; the assay was immunoSEQ multiplex PCR. The table includes about 120,000 clones, roughly 18% detected once. The sample comprised PBMCs. Receptor source: a female donor in good health and CMV-seropositive.

This clone showed up just a few times. This chain uses TRBV27 with TRBJ2-3; D may be TRBD2 (6 bases). The V gene lost 8 bases and the J gene lost 2 bases, with 14 bases spanning the gap. The CDR3 loop spans 14 amino acids. Germline CDR1 and CDR2: MNHEY and SMNVEV (reference sequence). This CDR3 is CASARRGYTDTQYF. The CDR3 DNA is TGTGCCAGCGCCCGGAGGGGTTACACAGATACGCAGTATTTT.

This chain connects TRBV5-4 to TRBJ2-1; D perhaps matches TRBD1 (6 bases). This CDR3 comprises 15 residues. V dropped 2 bases and J dropped 2 bases, with 11 bases sitting between them. The germline V gene encodes CDR1 SGHNT and CDR2 YYREEE (reference sequence). The CDR3 DNA reads as TGTGCCAGCAGCTTAGACAGGTCCCCCTACAATGAGCAGTTCTTC. Translated, it gives CASSLDRSPYNEQFF.

The rearrangement uses TRBV19 and TRBJ1-2; no reliable D call. Germline values: CDR1 LNHDA, CDR2 SQIVND (reference sequence). The CDR3 length is 13 residues. Trimming removed 5 bases from V and 3 bases from J, with 10 bases in between. In DNA form, the CDR3 reads TGTGCCAGTAGTCGAACAGCTTACTATGGCTACACCTTC. Amino acids: CASSRTAYYGYTF.

This chain links TRBV5-1 with TRBJ2-1, with D possibly TRBD2 on 6 matching bases. The CDR3 is made up of 14 amino acids. Trimming took off 5 bases at V and 4 bases at J, with 13 bases between the two ends. Germline V gives CDR1 SGHRS, CDR2 YFSETQ. Here the CDR3 reads CASRGGDGYNEQFF. CDR3 coding DNA: TGCGCCAGCAGGGGAGGAGACGGATACAATGAGCAGTTCTTC.

This clone was counted a few times. The rearrangement uses TRBV7-2 and TRBJ1-2; TRBD1 matches at 9 bases. Germline loops: CDR1 SGHTA, CDR2 FQGNSA. V was pared by 5 bases and J by 4 bases, with 8 bases of the junction left unmatched. The CDR3 has 15 amino acids. The DNA for the CDR3 is TGTGCCAGCAGCAGAAAACAGGGGGCGGGCTATGGCTACACCTTC. Protein product: CASSRKQGAGYGYTF.

The V call is TRBV9, the J call TRBJ2-5, with a tentative D call TRBD2 (6 bases). Germline CDR1 is SGDLS and CDR2 is YYNGEE. The germline V and J ends were trimmed by 3 bases and 0 bases, with 9 bases remaining between them. The CDR3 has 14 residues. The chain's CDR3 is CASSGRGNQETQYF. The CDR3 DNA reads TGTGCCAGCAGCGGGAGGGGTAACCAAGAGACCCAGTACTTC. Drawing the rest from reference TRBV9 and TRBJ2-5, the complete variable domain is DSGVTQTPKHLITATGQRVTLRCSPRSGDLSVYWYQQSLDQGLQFLIQYYNGEERAKGNILERFSAQQFPDLHSELNLSSLELGDSALYFCASSGRGNQETQYFGPGTRLLVL.

This clone was observed a handful of times. The chain has TRBV7-9 and TRBJ1-2, with 9 bases that match TRBD1. The ends lost 5 bases at V and 7 bases at J; junction bases unmatched: 5. There are 13 residues in the CDR3. From germline, CDR1 is SEHNR and CDR2 FQNEAQ (reference sequence). CDR3 nucleotides: TGTGCCAGCAGCCTACAGGGGGCCTCTGGCTACACCTTC. Translating gives CASSLQGASGYTF.

The genes are TRBV4-3 and TRBJ2-3; D is undetermined. Germline V gene lookup returns CDR1 LGHNA and CDR2 YSLEER. V lost 0 bases and J 4 bases, leaving 8 bases between the germline ends. This CDR3 has 14 amino acids. CDR3 DNA sequence: TGCGCCAGCAGCCAAGATACTAAATCAGATACGCAGTATTTT. Protein: CASSQDTKSDTQYF.

The CDR3 here is CSVENTAGEQFF. Written as DNA, the CDR3 is TGCAGCGTTGAAAATACCGCGGGAGAGCAGTTCTTC. The rearrangement uses TRBV29-1 and TRBJ2-1; weak D call: TRBD2 (6 bases). Trimming left V 2 bases short and J 10 bases short, with 12 bases between. Germline values: CDR1 SQVTM, CDR2 ANQGSEA. CDR3 length equals 12 residues.

This clone was observed a handful of times. The chain combines TRBV9 with TRBJ1-5; no reliable D call. The CDR3 consists of 13 residues. Per the germline V gene, CDR1 is SGDLS and CDR2 is YYNGEE. V was cut by 3 bases and J by 4 bases, with 8 bases left in between. In nucleotides, the CDR3 is TGTGCCAGCAGCGGTGACGGGAATCAGCCCCAGCATTTT. Translation: CASSGDGNQPQHF.

This clone was observed a single time. The V and J genes are TRBV27 and TRBJ2-5; D gene uncertain. The J call is in doubt because the DNA end fits TRBJ2-7 better. Germline V gene sequence: CDR1 MNHEY, CDR2 SMNVEV (reference sequence). This CDR3 contains 12 residues. In DNA, the CDR3 is TGTGCCAGCAGTTCCCGATCCTACGAGCAGTACTTC. This gives the protein CASSSRSYEQYF.

V and J are TRBV4-1 and TRBJ1-2; D gene uncertain. The length of the CDR3 is 13 residues. Trimming took 1 base from V and 4 from J, leaving 7 bases between them. The germline CDR1 and CDR2 sequences are MGHRA and YSYEKL. CDR3 nucleotide sequence: TGCGCCAGCAGCCAAGGAGTTTTCTATGGCTACACCTTC. It is translated as CASSQGVFYGYTF.

V gene TRBV7-9 combines with J gene TRBJ1-1; no reliable D call. Germline V gives CDR1 SEHNR, CDR2 FQNEAQ (reference sequence). The CDR3 consists of 14 residues. Trimming cost V 5 bases and J 2 bases, with 12 bases left between them. The CDR3 region has the DNA TGTGCCAGCAGCCTTTGGGCAGCTAACACTGAAGCTTTCTTT. Amino acid sequence: CASSLWAANTEAFF.

V and J are TRBV7-6 and TRBJ2-5; TRBD2 agrees at 14 bases. This CDR3 spans 16 amino acids. The germline V gene has CDR1 SGHVS and CDR2 FNYEAQ. Losses at the gene ends were 3 bases for V and 7 bases for J; bases not matched to a gene: 7. Written as DNA, the CDR3 is TGTGCCAGCAGCTTGCTGACTAGCGGGGGGGCTGGGACCCAGTACTTC. This encodes CASSLLTSGGAGTQYF.

This clone has more than one count but fewer than ten. The chain recombines TRBV10-3 with TRBJ2-7; 7 nucleotides line up with TRBD1. Germline CDR1 reads ENHRY; CDR2 reads SYGVKD. The CDR3 totals 12 residues. V shed 6 bases and J 7 bases; nucleotides not matched to a gene: 6. The DNA for the CDR3 is TGTGCCATCAGCCAGACAGGGTGGGAGCAGTACTTC. It codes for CAISQTGWEQYF.

This clone has only a few counts. The V gene is TRBV29-1, the J gene TRBJ2-3; 10 bases align to TRBD2. This CDR3 is 13 amino acids long. Losses at the gene ends were 3 bases for V and 3 bases for J; bases not matched to a gene: 0. Per the germline V gene, CDR1 is SQVTM and CDR2 is ANQGSEA. The CDR3 reads CSVDSGGTDTQYF. The CDR3 nucleotides read TGCAGCGTTGATAGCGGGGGGACAGATACGCAGTATTTT.

The rearrangement links TRBV4-3 to TRBJ2-5, with TRBD2 as a possible D gene (5 bases). From germline, CDR1 is LGHNA and CDR2 YSLEER. The CDR3 has 15 residues. V lost 1 base and J lost 4, with 13 bases in between. DNA for the CDR3: TGCGCCAGCAGCCAAGGGCCATTTGAGGGAGAGACCCAGTACTTC. Residues: CASSQGPFEGETQYF.

This clone was counted between two and nine times. The rearrangement links TRBV18 to TRBJ2-5, with D possibly being TRBD2 (7 bases). Germline loops: CDR1 KGHSH, CDR2 LQKENI. Trimming left V 3 bases short and J 1 base short, with 12 bases between. The CDR3 runs to 15 residues. In nucleotides, the CDR3 is TGTGCCAGCTCACCGGGGGGGGCCGTCCAAGAGACCCAGTACTTC. Translation gives CASSPGGAVQETQYF.

The genes are TRBV4-2 and TRBJ1-1; D unresolved. Germline loops: CDR1 LGHNA, CDR2 YNFKEQ. V shed 1 base and J shed 0 bases, with 18 bases lying between them. The CDR3 is made up of 18 amino acids. DNA of the CDR3: TGTGCCAGCAGCCAAGTATTACTCTCTGGAGGGATGAACACTGAAGCTTTCTTT. Its translation: CASSQVLLSGGMNTEAFF.

J is TRBJ2-5 and V is TRBV6-4; D is possibly TRBD2 (6 bases). V lost 3 bases, J lost 5 bases, and 10 bases lay in between. Germline V gene sequence: CDR1 MRHNA, CDR2 SNTAGT. The CDR3 is 13 amino acids. CDR3 nucleotide sequence: TGTGCCAGCAGTGAAACTGCGGGGGAGACCCAGTACTTC. Protein: CASSETAGETQYF.

This clone turned up a few times. V and J are TRBV4-3 and TRBJ2-1; 7 bases line up with TRBD2. J lost 4 bases, V lost 0 bases, and 3 bases had no gene match. CDR1 and CDR2 (germline): LGHNA, YSLEER. CDR3 length: 15 residues. The CDR3 DNA reads as TGCGCCAGCAGCCAAGACGGGGGGACTTACAATGAGCAGTTCTTC. The encoded protein is CASSQDGGTYNEQFF.